Below are 2 T cell receptor beta chains sequenced from a single sample in a study of blood T cell repertoires in COVID-19. Method: immunoSEQ multiplex PCR; TCRdb's copy keeps in-frame clones and lacks some. This sample has about 150,000 clones; about four fifths occur once, and the top ten carry under 2.5%. Sequencing used peripheral blood. All receptors derive from a woman aged 80 or over with acute or convalescent COVID-19.

J is TRBJ2-6 and V is TRBV30, with D uncertain. V lost 3 bases and J 0 bases, leaving 3 bases between the germline ends. The CDR3 covers 13 residues. Germline V gene lookup returns CDR1 GTSNPN and CDR2 SVGIG (reference sequence). The CDR3 protein is CAWRHSGANVLTF. The CDR3 DNA reads TGTGCCTGGAGACACTCTGGGGCCAACGTCCTGACTTTC.

The chain recombines TRBV5-1 with TRBJ2-1; D unresolved. The V gene's germline CDR1 is SGHRS and CDR2 YFSETQ. With 6 bases removed from V and 0 bases from J, the gap between germline ends came to 13 bases. This CDR3 is 15 amino acids long. CDR3: CASTSDPSSYNEQFF. The CDR3 region has the DNA TGCGCCAGCACAAGCGACCCGAGCTCCTACAATGAGCAGTTCTTC.